This entry features one T cell receptor beta chain sequence. Per the original data handling: Amplification of reference gene primers was used by the study to estimate nucleated cell counts. TCRdb's table, derived via immunoSEQ multiplex PCR, lists solely in-frame clones and lacks some. That table is the source of V, J and clone size, and D and trimming were worked out from the DNA. Of approximately 400,000 clones in the sample, around 84% are singletons; the top ten hold more than 1%. The CDR3 extends over 17 amino acids. V gave up 5 bases and J gave up 2 bases; unmatched junction bases: 11. Germline V gene lookup returns CDR1 SGHVS and CDR2 FNYEAQ. This sample stems from a study of blood T cell repertoires in COVID-19. Study-level information: T cells, B-cell-depleted T cells, or PBMCs supplied cDNA or gDNA.

The chain links TRBV7-6 to TRBJ1-4, with 7 positions matching TRBD1. This receptor was identified in a human donor with acute or convalescent COVID-19. The donor label of this sample is uncertain. The sequenced material came from peripheral blood. The CDR3 here is CASSQLTGPSTNEKLFF. The CDR3 DNA is TGTGCCAGCAGCCAACTGACAGGGCCCAGCACTAATGAAAAACTGTTTTTT.